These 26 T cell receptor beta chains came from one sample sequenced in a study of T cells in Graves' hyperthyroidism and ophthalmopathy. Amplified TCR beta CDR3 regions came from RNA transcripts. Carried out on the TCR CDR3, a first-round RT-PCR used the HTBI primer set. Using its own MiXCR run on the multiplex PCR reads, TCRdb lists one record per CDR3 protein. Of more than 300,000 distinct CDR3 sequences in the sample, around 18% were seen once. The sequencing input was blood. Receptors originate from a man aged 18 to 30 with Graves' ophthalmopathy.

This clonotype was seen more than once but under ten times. The CDR3 loop reads CASTAGQGSDEKLFF. In DNA, the CDR3 is TGCGCCAGCACCGCCGGACAGGGGTCCGATGAAAAACTGTTTTTT. The chain couples TRBV10-2 to TRBJ1-4, with 9 bases aligning to TRBD1. With V trimmed by 7 bases and J by 6 bases, 9 bases remained unmatched. Germline CDR1 is WSHSY and CDR2 is SAAADI. The CDR3 sequence is 15 residues long.

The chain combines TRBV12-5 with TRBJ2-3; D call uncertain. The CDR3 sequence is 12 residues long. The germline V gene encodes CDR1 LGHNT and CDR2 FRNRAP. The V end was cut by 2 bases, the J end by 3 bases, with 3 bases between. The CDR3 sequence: CASGLWTDTQYF. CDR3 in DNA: TGTGCTAGTGGTTTGTGGACAGATACGCAGTATTTT.

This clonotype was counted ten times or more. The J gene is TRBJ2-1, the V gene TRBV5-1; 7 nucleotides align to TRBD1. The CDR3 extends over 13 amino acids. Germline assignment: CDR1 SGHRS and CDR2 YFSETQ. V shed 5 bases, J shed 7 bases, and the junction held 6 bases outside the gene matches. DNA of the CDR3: TGCGCCAGCAGTAAGGGGGCCTCGAATGAGCAGTTCTTC. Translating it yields CASSKGASNEQFF.

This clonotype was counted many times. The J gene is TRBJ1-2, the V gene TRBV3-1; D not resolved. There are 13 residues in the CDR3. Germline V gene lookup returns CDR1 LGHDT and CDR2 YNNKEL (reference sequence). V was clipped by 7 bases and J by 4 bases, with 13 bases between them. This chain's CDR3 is CASTPGTGYGYTF. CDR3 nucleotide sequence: TGTGCCAGCACGCCGGGCACGGGCTATGGCTACACCTTC.

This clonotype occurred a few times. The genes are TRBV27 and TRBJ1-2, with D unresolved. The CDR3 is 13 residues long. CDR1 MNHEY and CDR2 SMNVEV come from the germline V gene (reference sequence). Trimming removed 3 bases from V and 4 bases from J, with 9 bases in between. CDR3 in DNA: TGTGCCAGCAGTTTCTCGACCTTCTATGGCTACACCTTC. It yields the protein CASSFSTFYGYTF.

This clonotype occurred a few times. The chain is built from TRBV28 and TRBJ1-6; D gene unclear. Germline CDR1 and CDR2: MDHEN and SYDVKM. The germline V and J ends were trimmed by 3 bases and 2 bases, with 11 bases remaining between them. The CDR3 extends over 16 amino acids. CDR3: CASSFDHGAYNSPLHF. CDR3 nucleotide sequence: TGTGCCAGCAGTTTTGACCACGGAGCCTATAATTCACCCCTCCACTTT.

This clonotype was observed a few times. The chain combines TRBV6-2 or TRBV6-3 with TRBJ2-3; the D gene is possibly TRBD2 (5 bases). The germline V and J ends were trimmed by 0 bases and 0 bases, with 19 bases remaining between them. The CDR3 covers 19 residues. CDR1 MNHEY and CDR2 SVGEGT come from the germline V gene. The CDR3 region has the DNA TGTGCCAGCAGTTACTCTCTCGGCTCTAGCCTCCCCAGCACAGATACGCAGTATTTT. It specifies CASSYSLGSSLPSTDTQYF.

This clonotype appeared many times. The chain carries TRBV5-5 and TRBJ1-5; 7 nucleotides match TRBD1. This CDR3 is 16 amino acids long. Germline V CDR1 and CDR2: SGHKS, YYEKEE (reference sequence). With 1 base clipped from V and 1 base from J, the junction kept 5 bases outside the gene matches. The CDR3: CASSLLGGMSNQPQHF. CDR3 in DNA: TGTGCCAGCAGCTTGTTAGGGGGCATGAGCAATCAGCCCCAGCATTTT.

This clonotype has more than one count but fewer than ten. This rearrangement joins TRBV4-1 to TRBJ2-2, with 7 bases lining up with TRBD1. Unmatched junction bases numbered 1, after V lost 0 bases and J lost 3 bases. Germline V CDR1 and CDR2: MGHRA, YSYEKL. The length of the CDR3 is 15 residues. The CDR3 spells CASSQDRGYTGELFF. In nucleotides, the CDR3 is TGCGCCAGCAGCCAAGACAGGGGGTACACCGGGGAGCTGTTTTTT.

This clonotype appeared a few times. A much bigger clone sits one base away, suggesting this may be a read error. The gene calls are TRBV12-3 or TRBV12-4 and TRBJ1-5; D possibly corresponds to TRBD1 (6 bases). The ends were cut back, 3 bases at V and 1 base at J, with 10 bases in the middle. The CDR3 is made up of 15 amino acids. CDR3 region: CASSFQRGSNQPQHF. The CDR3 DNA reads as TGTGCCAGCAGTTTCCAGAGGGGGAGCAATCAGCCCCAGCATTTT.

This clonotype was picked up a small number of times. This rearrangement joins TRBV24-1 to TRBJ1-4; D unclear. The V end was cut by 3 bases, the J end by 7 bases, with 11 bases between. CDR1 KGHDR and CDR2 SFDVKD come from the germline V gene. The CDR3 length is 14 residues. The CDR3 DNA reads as TGTGCCACCAGTGATCCGTATAGGAGTGAAAAACTGTTTTTT. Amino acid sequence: CATSDPYRSEKLFF.

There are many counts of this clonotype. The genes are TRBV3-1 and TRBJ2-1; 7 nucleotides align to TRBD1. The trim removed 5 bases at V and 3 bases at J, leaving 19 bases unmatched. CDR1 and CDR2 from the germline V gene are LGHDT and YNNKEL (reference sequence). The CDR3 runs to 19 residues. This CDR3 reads CASSKFPLLRDSRYNEQFF. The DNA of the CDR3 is TGTGCCAGCAGCAAATTCCCCCTACTCCGGGACAGTCGCTACAATGAGCAGTTCTTC.

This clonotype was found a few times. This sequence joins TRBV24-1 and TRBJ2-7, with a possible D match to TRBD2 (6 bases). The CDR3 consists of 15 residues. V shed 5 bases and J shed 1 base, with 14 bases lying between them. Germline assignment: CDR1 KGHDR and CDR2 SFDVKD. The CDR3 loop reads CATSGPGVFSYEQYF. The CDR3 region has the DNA TGTGCCACCAGTGGCCCGGGGGTATTTTCCTACGAGCAGTACTTC.

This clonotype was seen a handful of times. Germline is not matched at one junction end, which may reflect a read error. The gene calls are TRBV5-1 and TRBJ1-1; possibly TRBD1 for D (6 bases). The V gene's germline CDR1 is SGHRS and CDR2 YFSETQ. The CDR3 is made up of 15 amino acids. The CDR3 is CAGSSPGQSGTEAFF. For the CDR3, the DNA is TGCGCCGGCAGCTCCCCCGGACAGTCAGGCACTGAAGCTTTCTTT.

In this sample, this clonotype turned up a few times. The CDR3 sequence: CASTSSGTNQPQHF. In DNA, the CDR3 is TGTGCCAGTACCTCCTCTGGGACCAATCAGCCCCAGCATTTT. The V and J genes are TRBV19 and TRBJ1-5; tentative D call: TRBD1 (5 bases). V lost 7 bases and J 3 bases, leaving 13 bases between the germline ends. The CDR3 runs to 14 residues. The germline gives CDR1 LNHDA, CDR2 SQIVND (reference sequence).

CDR3 DNA sequence: TGTGCCAGCAGCTACCTTGAGGCAGGGGATCAGCCCCAGCATTTT. Amino acids: CASSYLEAGDQPQHF. The V call is TRBV5-8, the J call TRBJ1-5, with D perhaps TRBD1 (6 bases). The CDR3 has 15 amino acids. V was clipped by 3 bases and J by 5 bases, with 15 bases between them. The germline V gene has CDR1 SGHTS and CDR2 YDEGEE. The full variable domain, completed using reference TRBV5-8 and TRBJ1-5, is EAGVTQSPTHLIKTRGQQATLRCSPISGHTSVYWYQQALGLGLQFLLWYDEGEERNRGNFPPRFSGRQFPNYSSELNVNALELEDSALYLCASSYLEAGDQPQHFGDGTRLSIL.

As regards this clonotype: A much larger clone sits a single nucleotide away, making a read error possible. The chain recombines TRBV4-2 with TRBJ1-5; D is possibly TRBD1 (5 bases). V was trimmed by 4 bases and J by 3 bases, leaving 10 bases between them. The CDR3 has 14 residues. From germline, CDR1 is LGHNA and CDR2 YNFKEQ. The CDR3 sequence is CASSPGGDNQPQHF. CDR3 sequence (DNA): TGTGCCAGCAGCCCCGGGGGGGACAATCAGCCCCAGCATTTT.

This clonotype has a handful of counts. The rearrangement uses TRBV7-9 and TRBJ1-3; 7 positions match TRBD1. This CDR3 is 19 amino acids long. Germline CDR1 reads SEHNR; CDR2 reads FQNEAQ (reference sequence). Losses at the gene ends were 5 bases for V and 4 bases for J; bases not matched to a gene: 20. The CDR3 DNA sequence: TGTGCCAGCAGCCTTAGGGGGCAACAGGGTACACTGACGGGAAACACCATATATTTT. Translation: CASSLRGQQGTLTGNTIYF.

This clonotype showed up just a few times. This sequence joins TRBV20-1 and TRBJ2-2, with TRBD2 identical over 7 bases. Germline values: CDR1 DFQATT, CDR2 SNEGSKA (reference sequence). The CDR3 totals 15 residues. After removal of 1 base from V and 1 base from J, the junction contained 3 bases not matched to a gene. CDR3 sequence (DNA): TGCAGTGCTAGAGGGGGGGGGGAGAACACCGGGGAGCTGTTTTTT. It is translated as CSARGGGENTGELFF.

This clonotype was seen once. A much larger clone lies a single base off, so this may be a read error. CDR3 loop: CASSIFRDFHEQYF. The CDR3 bases are TGTGCCAGCAGTATCTTCCGGGACTTCCACGAGCAGTACTTC. The genes are TRBV7-9 and TRBJ2-7; D is perhaps TRBD2 (6 bases). CDR3 length equals 14 residues. CDR1 SEHNR and CDR2 FQNEAQ come from the germline V gene (reference sequence). The V gene lost 6 bases and the J gene lost 5 bases, with 17 bases spanning the gap.

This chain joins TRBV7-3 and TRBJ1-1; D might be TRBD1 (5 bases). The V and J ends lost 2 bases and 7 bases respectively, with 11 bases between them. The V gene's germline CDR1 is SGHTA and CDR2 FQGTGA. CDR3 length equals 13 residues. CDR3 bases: TGTGCCAGCAGCTTAGATTGGCAGGGTGAAGCTTTCTTT. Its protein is CASSLDWQGEAFF.

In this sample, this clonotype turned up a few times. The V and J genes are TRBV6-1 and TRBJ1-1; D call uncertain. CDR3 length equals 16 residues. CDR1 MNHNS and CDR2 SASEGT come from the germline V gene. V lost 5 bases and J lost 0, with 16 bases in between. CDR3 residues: CASSPSRKAMNTEAFF. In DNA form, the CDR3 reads TGTGCCAGCAGTCCCTCCAGAAAAGCTATGAACACTGAAGCTTTCTTT.

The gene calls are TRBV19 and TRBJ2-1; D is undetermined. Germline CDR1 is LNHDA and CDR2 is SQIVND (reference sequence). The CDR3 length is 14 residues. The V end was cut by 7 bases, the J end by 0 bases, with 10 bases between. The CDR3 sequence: CASTPGFSYNEQFF. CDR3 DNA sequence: TGTGCCAGTACCCCTGGATTCTCCTACAATGAGCAGTTCTTC.

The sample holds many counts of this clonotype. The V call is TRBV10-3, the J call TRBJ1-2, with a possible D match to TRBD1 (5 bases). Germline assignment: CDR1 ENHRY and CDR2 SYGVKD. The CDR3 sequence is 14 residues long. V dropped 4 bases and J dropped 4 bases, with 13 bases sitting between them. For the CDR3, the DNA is TGTGCCATCAGTGGGGACGGGCTCGGCTATGGCTACACCTTC. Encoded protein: CAISGDGLGYGYTF.

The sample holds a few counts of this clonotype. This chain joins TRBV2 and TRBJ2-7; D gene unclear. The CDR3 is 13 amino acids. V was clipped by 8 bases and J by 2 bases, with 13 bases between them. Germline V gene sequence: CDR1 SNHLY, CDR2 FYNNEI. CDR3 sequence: CASGEDPTYEQYF. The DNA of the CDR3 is TGTGCCAGCGGAGAGGACCCGACCTACGAGCAGTACTTC.

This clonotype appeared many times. The CDR3, as DNA: TGTGCCAGCAGTTCTCGTGTTCCAGAGACCCAGTACTTC. Translation gives CASSSRVPETQYF. The rearrangement joins TRBV12-3 or TRBV12-4 to TRBJ2-5; no firm D call. Trimming removed 4 bases at V and 4 bases at J, with 10 bases between. This CDR3 is built from 13 residues.